The next 13 T cell receptor beta chains were all read from a single sample in a study of OX40 agonist ivuxolimab in advanced cancers. Here immunoSEQ multiplex PCR was the method, and the copy in TCRdb shows in-frame clones only, minus some. The sample gives about 55,000 clones, about 84% of which show up once; approximately 4.1% is in the top ten. Sequencing was performed on CD4+ or CD8+ T cells sorted from blood, taken in a trial of the OX40 agonist ivuxolimab. The receptors come from an adult with an advanced solid tumor such as melanoma, head and neck, liver or kidney cancer.

The CDR3 here is CASSFVNRRTYGYTF. The CDR3 DNA reads TGTGCCAGCAGTTTTGTAAACCGGCGAACCTATGGCTACACCTTC. This sequence joins TRBV28 and TRBJ1-2; the D is unclear. Looked up from germline, CDR1 is MDHEN and CDR2 is SYDVKM. The CDR3 spans 15 residues. Trimming took off 3 bases at V and 4 bases at J, with 15 bases between the two ends.

The gene calls are TRBV11-3 and TRBJ1-1; 8 bases fit TRBD1. The CDR3 is 18 amino acids. CDR1 is SGHNT, CDR2 YENEEA, per germline. V gave up 4 bases and J gave up 4 bases; unmatched junction bases: 17. CDR3 coding DNA: TGTGCCAGCAGCTCACCCATTCGGACAGGGATCGGTGGCACTGAAGCTTTCTTT. It yields the protein CASSSPIRTGIGGTEAFF.

V is TRBV6-1 and J is TRBJ2-1, with 11 bases aligning to TRBD2. J lost 7 bases, V lost 10 bases, and 9 bases had no gene match. From germline, CDR1 is MNHNS and CDR2 SASEGT. CDR3 length: 14 amino acids. The CDR3 loop is CATRSGGAQNEQFF. For the CDR3, the DNA is TGTGCCACCCGTAGCGGGGGGGCCCAAAATGAGCAGTTCTTC.

The V and J genes are TRBV6-5 and TRBJ1-2; D may be TRBD1 (6 bases). Germline V gene data show CDR1 as MNHEY and CDR2 as SVGAGI. This CDR3 has 16 amino acids. The V end was cut by 3 bases, the J end by 5 bases, with 19 bases between. Here the CDR3 reads CASSYTQPGAGYGYTF. In nucleotides, the CDR3 is TGTGCCAGCAGTTATACTCAACCGGGGGCGGGTTATGGCTACACCTTC.

The chain is built from TRBV18 and TRBJ1-2; perhaps TRBD1 as D (6 bases). The CDR3 runs 15 residues. Germline CDR1 KGHSH, CDR2 LQKENI. V gave up 2 bases and J gave up 5 bases, with 15 bases separating them. The CDR3 here is CASSPEQGPGYGYTF. CDR3 nucleotide sequence: TGTGCCAGCTCACCAGAACAGGGACCGGGATATGGCTACACCTTC.

The V and J genes are TRBV6-5 and TRBJ1-5, with D tentatively TRBD1 (5 bases). The CDR3 consists of 14 residues. With 0 bases removed from V and 5 bases from J, the gap between germline ends came to 8 bases. CDR1 and CDR2 (germline): MNHEY, SVGAGI. CDR3 amino acids: CASSYSAGHQPQHF. As DNA, the CDR3 is TGTGCCAGCAGTTACTCGGCAGGGCATCAGCCCCAGCATTTT.

This clone was recorded a few times. V and J are TRBV7-9 and TRBJ1-5; D ambiguous. From germline, CDR1 is SEHNR and CDR2 FQNEAQ (reference sequence). CDR3 length equals 12 residues. V was shortened by 3 bases and J by 4 bases, with 4 bases between the two germline ends. The CDR3 loop is CASSFLNQPQHF. The CDR3 DNA reads as TGTGCCAGCAGCTTTTTGAATCAGCCCCAGCATTTT.

By sample share, this clone is medium-sized. V gene TRBV5-5 combines with J gene TRBJ1-6, with 9 nucleotides matching TRBD1. The length of the CDR3 is 15 residues. With V trimmed by 0 bases and J by 10 bases, 5 bases remained unmatched. Germline CDR1 SGHKS, CDR2 YYEKEE (reference sequence). The CDR3 DNA sequence: TGTGCCAGCAGCTTGGAACAGGGGGCGCGATCACCCCTCCACTTT. Translating it yields CASSLEQGARSPLHF.

The genes are TRBV5-4 and TRBJ1-6; the D is unclear. The CDR3 length is 14 residues. Looked up from germline, CDR1 is SGHNT and CDR2 is YYREEE (reference sequence). The V end was cut by 6 bases, the J end by 6 bases, with 13 bases between. CDR3: CASTAGQANSPLHF. The CDR3 DNA reads as TGTGCCAGCACCGCCGGGCAGGCTAATTCACCCCTCCACTTT.

A few counts support this clone. The rearrangement uses TRBV28 and TRBJ2-7; TRBD2 is a possible D gene (6 bases). Germline V lookup: CDR1 MDHEN, CDR2 SYDVKM. Trimming cost V 10 bases and J 3 bases, with 19 bases left between them. The CDR3 consists of 14 residues. For the CDR3, the DNA is TGTGCCACCAATATCCGGGACTGGAACTACGAGCAGTACTTC. Its translation is CATNIRDWNYEQYF.

The chain joins TRBV15 to TRBJ2-7, with D perhaps given as TRBD1 or TRBD2 (5 bases each). This CDR3 has 13 amino acids. V was trimmed by 3 bases and J by 6 bases, leaving 12 bases between them. Looked up from germline, CDR1 is LNHNV and CDR2 is YYDKDF (reference sequence). The CDR3 nucleotides read TGTGCCACCAGCAGGAAAGACGGGGCCGAGCAGTACTTC. This encodes CATSRKDGAEQYF.

This chain joins TRBV4-2 and TRBJ1-5, with D perhaps TRBD1 (6 bases). Germline-derived CDR1 and CDR2 are LGHNA and YNFKEQ. Trimming stripped 0 bases from V and 0 bases from J, with 15 bases between. The CDR3 extends over 18 amino acids. The chain's CDR3 is CASSQEQGRMDSNQPQHF. In DNA, the CDR3 is TGTGCCAGCAGCCAAGAACAGGGCCGAATGGATAGCAATCAGCCCCAGCATTTT.

The V call is TRBV10-3, the J call TRBJ2-2; 9 nucleotides agree with TRBD1. The CDR3 is 15 residues long. CDR1 is ENHRY and CDR2 is SYGVKD in the germline V gene. V trimming: 4 bases; J trimming: 0 bases; junction bases outside the gene matches: 0. The CDR3 protein is CAISGQGANTGELFF. Written as DNA, the CDR3 is TGTGCCATCAGTGGACAGGGGGCGAACACCGGGGAGCTGTTTTTT.